These T cell receptor beta chains were read from a single sample in a study of blood T cell repertoires in COVID-19. The table came from immunoSEQ multiplex PCR; TCRdb's copy has only in-frame clones and leaves some out. The repertoire holds about 210,000 clones, with around nine tenths as singletons. The sequencing sample was made of peripheral blood. These receptors originate from a man in his 60s who had recovered from COVID-19. The CDR3 runs from the conserved cysteine through the conserved F or W. The D gene is left open where the match is weak. Size tells how often a clone was seen (once, few, many) or the class of an expanded clone, and some rows leave it out.

J,D,size,V,DNA,CDR3
TRBJ2-5,TRBD2,NA,TRBV9,TGTGCCAGCAGCGTAGCTGGCGGGAGAGATACGGAGACCCAGTACTTC,CASSVAGGRDTETQYF
TRBJ2-1,TRBD2,NA,TRBV7-8,TGTGCCAGCAGGACTAGCGGGAATGAGCAGTTCTTC,CASRTSGNEQFF
TRBJ1-2,NA,NA,TRBV5-4,TGTGCCAGCTCGGGCAGGGGCAACTACACCTTC,CASSGRGNYTF
TRBJ2-1,NA,NA,TRBV3-1/TRBV3-2,TGTGCCAGCAGCCGGAAAGAAACAGGGACAGAGCAGTTCTTC,CASSRKETGTEQFF
TRBJ2-7,TRBD2,NA,TRBV27,TGTGCCAGCAGGGGGGGGAGTAGATACGAGCAGTACTTC,CASRGGSRYEQYF
TRBJ1-6,TRBD1,NA,TRBV4-2,TGTGCCAGCAGCCAAGAATGGGGACAGGGGGCTTCACCCCTCCACTTT,CASSQEWGQGASPLHF
TRBJ1-4,TRBD1,NA,TRBV27,TGTGCCAGCAGTCCTCAGGGGGTTAATGAAAAACTGTTTTTT,CASSPQGVNEKLFF
TRBJ1-1,NA,NA,TRBV11-2,TGTGCCAGCAGCCCATATTACGGCACTGAAGCTTTCTTT,CASSPYYGTEAFF
TRBJ2-7,NA,few,TRBV6-5,TGTGCCAGCAGTTACTCGGCTGTTGTCGCCTCCTACGAGCAGTACTTC,CASSYSAVVASYEQYF
TRBJ2-1,NA,NA,TRBV27,TGTGCCAGCAGGACAGTTAATTCCTACAATGAGCAGTTCTTC,CASRTVNSYNEQFF
TRBJ1-4,NA,NA,TRBV19,TGTGCCAGTAGTTTAGACAGTGGAGCAACTAATGAAAAACTGTTTTTT,CASSLDSGATNEKLFF
TRBJ1-1,NA,NA,TRBV9,TGTGCCAGCAGCGTTAGCGACACTGAAGCTTTCTTT,CASSVSDTEAFF
TRBJ1-1,NA,NA,TRBV6-5,TGTGCCAGCACCCCCCGGGGGAACACTGAAGCTTTCTTT,CASTPRGNTEAFF
TRBJ1-4,TRBD1,NA,TRBV19,TGTGCCAGTCAGGACAGGGTGCGAGAAAAACTGTTTTTT,CASQDRVREKLFF
TRBJ1-1,NA,NA,TRBV18,TGTGCCAGCTCACCGAACGGACAGCAACTGAACACTGAAGCTTTCTTT,CASSPNGQQLNTEAFF
TRBJ2-3,NA,NA,TRBV10-3,TGTGCCATCACCCGCGGAGTCCCAGATACGCAGTATTTT,CAITRGVPDTQYF
TRBJ2-7,TRBD1,NA,TRBV13,TGTGCCAGCAGCTCCTACCGGGACAGGGCCCACTACGAGCAGTACTTC,CASSSYRDRAHYEQYF
TRBJ2-5,TRBD2,NA,TRBV6-2/TRBV6-3,TGTGCCAGCAGCCCATCGGGACTAGATCGTCAGTACTTC,CASSPSGLDRQYF
TRBJ1-6,NA,NA,TRBV19,TGTGCCAGTAGCAGATACTCCTATAATTCACCCCTCCACTTT,CASSRYSYNSPLHF
TRBJ1-1,NA,NA,TRBV19,TGTGCCAGTAGTCGATTACACGAATCGACTGAAGCTTTCTTT,CASSRLHESTEAFF
TRBJ2-2,TRBD2,NA,TRBV7-2,TGTGCCAGCAGCTTATTCCTAGCGGGCACCGGGGAGCTGTTTTTT,CASSLFLAGTGELFF
TRBJ2-7,TRBD1,NA,TRBV11-2,TGTGCCAGCAGCTTACAGACAGGGGGCTCCTACGAGCAGTACTTC,CASSLQTGGSYEQYF
TRBJ2-1,TRBD1,NA,TRBV11-3,TGTGCCAGCAGCTTAGGGGACAGGGTCTACAATGAGCAGTTCTTC,CASSLGDRVYNEQFF
TRBJ2-3,NA,NA,TRBV24-1,TGTGCCACCAGTGATTTGAACGACAGGACAGATACGCAGTATTTT,CATSDLNDRTDTQYF
TRBJ1-6,NA,NA,TRBV7-8,TGTGCCAGCAGCCTAAACAGCTCACCCCTCCACTTT,CASSLNSSPLHF